This T cell receptor beta chain was obtained from a study of shared clonotypes between healthy human individuals. In the study overall: Donors had three CD4 naive, three CD4 memory, two CD8 naive and one CD8 memory plate apiece.

The length of the CDR3 is 15 residues. CD4+ cells underwent separation, giving CD45RA+ naive and CD45RA-negative memory subsets. The authors loaded about 200 ng DNA, around 32,000 T cell genomes, into sorted-subset replicate PCRs. As processed by the authors: ImmunoSEQ gave junction-only sequences without quality scores, so filtering differed. TCRdb keeps only in-frame clones here, not all; method: immunoSEQ multiplex PCR. That table furnishes V, J and clone size, whereas the DNA furnished D and trimming. This sample carries approximately 1,500,000 clones, approximately 98% of them seen once, and the ten largest clones take about 0.45%.

Sequencing was carried out using naive CD4+ T cells sorted from blood. Subset given: CD45RA+ positively selected. The receptor was isolated from a man aged 25-45 years in good health. This rearrangement joins TRBV21-1 to TRBJ2-7; TRBD1 reflects the table's D call only, with no check against the DNA. TRBV21-1 is noted as a pseudogene. The CDR3 here is CASSKAGQGTYEQYF. CDR3 DNA sequence: TGTGCCAGCAGCAAGGCGGGACAGGGAACGTACGAGCAGTACTTC.